This entry features one TCR beta chain sequence. Relapses following autologous stem cell transplantation were seen in all patients, with brentuximab vedotin exposure varying. The CDR3 is 16 residues long. Germline trimming cut 1 base from V and 8 bases from J; bases unmatched to any gene: 9. Germline-derived CDR1 and CDR2 are SGHTS and YDEGEE. Clones were read by immunoSEQ multiplex PCR, and TCRdb kept only the in-frame ones, dropping some. The sample consists of some 93,000 clones, 89% of them appearing once. This record belongs to a study of PD-1 blockade in classical Hodgkin lymphoma. The sequencing here drew on peripheral blood mononuclear cells (PBMCs), taken before the second cycle of nivolumab. The clonotype originates from a human donor with classical Hodgkin lymphoma. The chain links TRBV5-8 to TRBJ1-6, with 7 bases lining up with TRBD1. This chain's CDR3 is CASSLPRGFLDSPLHF. The CDR3 DNA sequence: TGTGCCAGCAGCTTGCCCAGGGGGTTTCTTGATTCACCCCTCCACTTT.